These T cell receptor beta chains were read from a single sample in a study of Ad26.COV2.S vaccination and SARS-CoV-2 variants. Method: immunoSEQ multiplex PCR; TCRdb's copy keeps in-frame clones and lacks some. The sample carries about 350,000 clones, about 89% recorded once. This material consisted of peripheral blood, taken in a trial of Ad26.COV2.S vaccine versus placebo. These receptors were obtained from a person between 18 and 60 years old who received the Ad26.COV2.S COVID-19 vaccine or a placebo. CDR3s include the opening cysteine and the closing phenylalanine or tryptophan. Each record gives: clone size, V gene, J gene, D gene, CDR3 protein, CDR3 DNA. A D gene is named only where the DNA matches it firmly. Size is omitted from some rows. Given values are once, few, many or a class for expanded clones.

abundance: -
v_gene: TRBV9
j_gene: TRBJ1-1
d_gene: -
CDR3aa: CASSAGDVNTEAFF
CDR3nt: TGTGCCAGCAGCGCGGGGGACGTGAACACTGAAGCTTTCTTT

abundance: -
v_gene: TRBV7-2
j_gene: TRBJ1-1
d_gene: -
CDR3aa: CASSFRPYINTEAFF
CDR3nt: TGTGCCAGCAGCTTCCGCCCCTACATCAACACTGAAGCTTTCTTT

abundance: -
v_gene: TRBV27
j_gene: TRBJ1-2
d_gene: TRBD1
CDR3aa: CASSSTGGGYGYTF
CDR3nt: TGTGCCAGCTCCTCGACAGGGGGCGGCTATGGCTACACCTTC

abundance: -
v_gene: TRBV14
j_gene: TRBJ2-2
d_gene: TRBD2
CDR3aa: CASSHFGTSGALPGELFF
CDR3nt: TGTGCCAGCAGCCACTTTGGGACTAGCGGGGCCTTGCCCGGGGAGCTGTTTTTT

abundance: -
v_gene: TRBV5-5
j_gene: TRBJ1-6
d_gene: -
CDR3aa: CASSFPPVSYNSPLHF
CDR3nt: TGTGCCAGCAGCTTTCCCCCAGTCTCCTATAATTCACCCCTCCACTTT

abundance: -
v_gene: TRBV11-1
j_gene: TRBJ2-7
d_gene: TRBD2
CDR3aa: CASSQTPWGGVTEQYF
CDR3nt: TGTGCCAGCAGCCAGACACCCTGGGGAGGGGTGACCGAGCAGTACTTC

abundance: -
v_gene: TRBV7-9
j_gene: TRBJ1-2
d_gene: -
CDR3aa: CASSLVEGGFAGYTF
CDR3nt: TGTGCCAGCAGCTTAGTAGAAGGTGGGTTTGCTGGCTACACCTTC

abundance: -
v_gene: TRBV5-1
j_gene: TRBJ2-3
d_gene: TRBD1
CDR3aa: CASSHGQVQYF
CDR3nt: TGCGCCAGCAGCCACGGACAGGTGCAGTATTTT

abundance: -
v_gene: TRBV11-2
j_gene: TRBJ2-7
d_gene: -
CDR3aa: CASSLVHRYYEQYF
CDR3nt: TGTGCCAGCAGCTTAGTTCATAGATACTACGAGCAGTACTTC

abundance: -
v_gene: TRBV6-5
j_gene: TRBJ2-1
d_gene: -
CDR3aa: CASGRLYNEQFF
CDR3nt: TGTGCCAGCGGACGTCTTTACAATGAGCAGTTCTTC

abundance: -
v_gene: TRBV20-1
j_gene: TRBJ2-7
d_gene: TRBD2
CDR3aa: CSASPAGGRIEQYF
CDR3nt: TGCAGTGCTAGTCCAGCGGGGGGCCGTATCGAGCAGTACTTC

abundance: once
v_gene: TRBV9
j_gene: TRBJ2-3
d_gene: TRBD2
CDR3aa: CASSQGTSGTDTQYF
CDR3nt: TGTGCCAGCAGCCAAGGGACTAGCGGAACAGATACGCAGTATTTT

abundance: -
v_gene: TRBV4-1
j_gene: TRBJ2-2
d_gene: -
CDR3aa: CASSPSPGNALAGELFF
CDR3nt: TGCGCCAGCAGCCCCTCCCCCGGCAACGCCCTGGCCGGGGAGCTGTTTTTT

abundance: -
v_gene: TRBV28
j_gene: TRBJ2-1
d_gene: -
CDR3aa: CASSRDHEQFF
CDR3nt: TGTGCCAGCAGTAGGGACCATGAGCAGTTCTTC

abundance: -
v_gene: TRBV2
j_gene: TRBJ2-1
d_gene: -
CDR3aa: CASSEMGAMINEQFF
CDR3nt: TGTGCCAGCAGTGAAATGGGGGCCATGATCAATGAGCAGTTCTTC

abundance: once
v_gene: TRBV28
j_gene: TRBJ1-5
d_gene: -
CDR3aa: CASSLYNRNQPQHF
CDR3nt: TGTGCCAGCAGTTTATACAACCGCAATCAGCCCCAGCATTTT

abundance: -
v_gene: TRBV30
j_gene: TRBJ2-1
d_gene: -
CDR3aa: CAWSQDSGYSYNEQFF
CDR3nt: TGTGCCTGGAGTCAGGACAGCGGATATTCCTACAATGAGCAGTTCTTC

abundance: -
v_gene: TRBV29-1
j_gene: TRBJ2-1
d_gene: -
CDR3aa: CSVEESGNEQFF
CDR3nt: TGCAGCGTTGAAGAGTCAGGGAATGAGCAGTTCTTC

abundance: -
v_gene: TRBV18
j_gene: TRBJ2-5
d_gene: TRBD1
CDR3aa: CASSPGQGARETQYF
CDR3nt: TGTGCCAGCTCACCTGGACAGGGGGCTAGGGAGACCCAGTACTTC

abundance: -
v_gene: TRBV23-1
j_gene: TRBJ1-4
d_gene: -
CDR3aa: CASSQGATNEKLFF
CDR3nt: TGCGCCAGCAGTCAGGGGGCTACTAATGAAAAACTGTTTTTT

abundance: few
v_gene: TRBV6-6
j_gene: TRBJ1-5
d_gene: -
CDR3aa: CASSYSGGSGPQHF
CDR3nt: TGTGCCAGCAGTTACTCCGGCGGTTCAGGGCCCCAGCATTTT

abundance: -
v_gene: TRBV12-5
j_gene: TRBJ1-5
d_gene: TRBD1
CDR3aa: CASGPGQLQPQHF
CDR3nt: TGTGCTAGTGGTCCGGGACAGTTACAGCCCCAGCATTTT

abundance: -
v_gene: TRBV12-3/TRBV12-4
j_gene: TRBJ1-5
d_gene: -
CDR3aa: CASSLGGGQPQHF
CDR3nt: TGTGCCAGCAGTTTGGGGGGGGGTCAGCCCCAGCATTTT

abundance: -
v_gene: TRBV30
j_gene: TRBJ2-1
d_gene: -
CDR3aa: CAWSVQGITEQFF
CDR3nt: TGTGCCTGGAGTGTACAGGGAATCACTGAGCAGTTCTTC

abundance: -
v_gene: TRBV7-8
j_gene: TRBJ1-4
d_gene: -
CDR3aa: CASSLVPGQRNEKLFF
CDR3nt: TGTGCCAGCAGCTTAGTTCCGGGACAACGAAATGAAAAACTGTTTTTT

abundance: -
v_gene: TRBV7-9
j_gene: TRBJ2-7
d_gene: -
CDR3aa: CASSSPHYRDSSSYEQYF
CDR3nt: TGTGCCAGCAGCTCCCCTCACTACCGGGACTCGAGCTCCTACGAGCAGTACTTC

abundance: -
v_gene: TRBV5-1
j_gene: TRBJ2-1
d_gene: -
CDR3aa: CASSLALSSYNEQFF
CDR3nt: TGCGCCAGCAGCTTGGCACTGAGCTCCTACAATGAGCAGTTCTTC

abundance: -
v_gene: TRBV19
j_gene: TRBJ2-2
d_gene: TRBD1
CDR3aa: CASKQGTGELFF
CDR3nt: TGTGCCAGTAAACAGGGGACCGGGGAGCTGTTTTTT

abundance: once
v_gene: TRBV28
j_gene: TRBJ1-1
d_gene: -
CDR3aa: CASSLFRGMNTEAFF
CDR3nt: TGTGCCAGCAGTTTATTCCGGGGGATGAACACTGAAGCTTTCTTT

abundance: -
v_gene: TRBV7-2
j_gene: TRBJ2-7
d_gene: -
CDR3aa: CASSQQVGLDEQYF
CDR3nt: TGTGCCAGCAGCCAACAGGTCGGTCTGGACGAGCAGTACTTC

abundance: -
v_gene: TRBV18
j_gene: TRBJ1-3
d_gene: -
CDR3aa: CASSPSTEQYSGNTIYF
CDR3nt: TGTGCCAGCTCACCATCCACAGAGCAGTACTCTGGAAACACCATATATTTT

abundance: -
v_gene: TRBV6-2/TRBV6-3
j_gene: TRBJ2-1
d_gene: -
CDR3aa: CASSTRNEQFF
CDR3nt: TGTGCCAGCAGTACTAGAAATGAGCAGTTCTTC

abundance: -
v_gene: TRBV3-1/TRBV3-2
j_gene: TRBJ2-6
d_gene: TRBD1
CDR3aa: CASSLGQGMSSGANVLTF
CDR3nt: TGTGCCAGCAGCTTGGGACAGGGGATGTCCTCTGGGGCCAACGTCCTGACTTTC

abundance: -
v_gene: TRBV6-5
j_gene: TRBJ1-6
d_gene: -
CDR3aa: CASSYSRLPSKSPLHF
CDR3nt: TGTGCCAGCAGTTACTCGCGATTGCCTAGTAAATCACCCCTCCACTTT

abundance: -
v_gene: TRBV19
j_gene: TRBJ1-5
d_gene: -
CDR3aa: CASSANRQDSNQPQHF
CDR3nt: TGTGCCAGTAGTGCAAACAGACAGGATAGCAATCAGCCCCAGCATTTT

abundance: -
v_gene: TRBV18
j_gene: TRBJ2-7
d_gene: TRBD1
CDR3aa: CASSPNNRGRKDSYEQYF
CDR3nt: TGTGCCAGCTCGCCAAATAACAGGGGGCGAAAGGACTCCTACGAGCAGTACTTC

abundance: -
v_gene: TRBV18
j_gene: TRBJ1-6
d_gene: -
CDR3aa: CASSKDRSSYNSPLHF
CDR3nt: TGTGCCAGCTCAAAAGACAGGAGCTCCTATAATTCACCCCTCCACTTT

abundance: -
v_gene: TRBV9
j_gene: TRBJ1-2
d_gene: -
CDR3aa: CASSVGVSGYGYTF
CDR3nt: TGTGCCAGCAGCGTAGGGGTTAGTGGCTATGGCTACACCTTC

abundance: -
v_gene: TRBV12-5
j_gene: TRBJ2-3
d_gene: TRBD1
CDR3aa: CASGLVLGTASTDTQYF
CDR3nt: TGTGCTAGTGGTTTGGTTTTAGGGACAGCTAGCACAGATACGCAGTATTTT

abundance: -
v_gene: TRBV14
j_gene: TRBJ2-1
d_gene: -
CDR3aa: CASSHAVRQSYNEQFF
CDR3nt: TGTGCCAGCAGCCATGCCGTCCGTCAATCCTACAATGAGCAGTTCTTC

abundance: -
v_gene: TRBV7-9
j_gene: TRBJ2-7
d_gene: -
CDR3aa: CASSLPRSSGQYF
CDR3nt: TGTGCCAGCAGCTTACCCAGGTCTTCGGGGCAGTACTTC

abundance: -
v_gene: TRBV15
j_gene: TRBJ1-5
d_gene: -
CDR3aa: CATSRDRSLGNQPQHF
CDR3nt: TGTGCCACCAGCAGAGATCGGAGTCTCGGAAATCAGCCCCAGCATTTT

abundance: -
v_gene: TRBV7-2
j_gene: TRBJ2-3
d_gene: TRBD2
CDR3aa: CASSPVVGSGRVGRDTQYF
CDR3nt: TGTGCCAGCAGCCCCGTAGTCGGTAGCGGGAGGGTAGGACGAGATACGCAGTATTTT

abundance: few
v_gene: TRBV10-3
j_gene: TRBJ1-4
d_gene: -
CDR3aa: CAISSGFEGEKLFF
CDR3nt: TGTGCCATCAGTTCAGGATTTGAGGGTGAAAAACTGTTTTTT

abundance: -
v_gene: TRBV24-1
j_gene: TRBJ2-5
d_gene: -
CDR3aa: CATSNRGIFRRETQYF
CDR3nt: TGTGCCACCAGCAATCGGGGGATCTTCAGGCGAGAGACCCAGTACTTC

abundance: -
v_gene: TRBV6-2/TRBV6-3
j_gene: TRBJ1-1
d_gene: TRBD1
CDR3aa: CASSSTGGGGVSEAFF
CDR3nt: TGTGCCAGCAGTTCAACAGGGGGTGGAGGCGTCTCTGAAGCTTTCTTT

abundance: -
v_gene: TRBV11-2
j_gene: TRBJ2-1
d_gene: -
CDR3aa: CASSSVSRDEQFF
CDR3nt: TGTGCCAGCAGCTCAGTAAGCAGGGATGAGCAGTTCTTC

abundance: once
v_gene: TRBV4-3
j_gene: TRBJ2-7
d_gene: TRBD2
CDR3aa: CASSQDWEGSYEQYF
CDR3nt: TGCGCCAGCAGCCAAGATTGGGAGGGGTCCTACGAGCAGTACTTC

abundance: -
v_gene: TRBV18
j_gene: TRBJ2-5
d_gene: TRBD1
CDR3aa: CASSRGQQETQYF
CDR3nt: TGTGCCAGCTCAAGGGGACAGCAAGAGACCCAGTACTTC

abundance: -
v_gene: TRBV7-8
j_gene: TRBJ2-5
d_gene: -
CDR3aa: CASSRSTGLWETQYF
CDR3nt: TGTGCCAGCAGCCGTTCCACAGGGCTTTGGGAGACCCAGTACTTC

abundance: -
v_gene: TRBV9
j_gene: TRBJ1-2
d_gene: -
CDR3aa: CASSPPGGVVNYGYTF
CDR3nt: TGTGCCAGTTCCCCCCCGGGGGGGGTGGTAAACTATGGCTACACCTTC

abundance: -
v_gene: TRBV7-9
j_gene: TRBJ1-2
d_gene: -
CDR3aa: CASRSGTTNYGYTF
CDR3nt: TGTGCCAGCAGATCCGGGACAACTAACTATGGCTACACCTTC

abundance: once
v_gene: TRBV19
j_gene: TRBJ2-5
d_gene: -
CDR3aa: CASSSHTGEGETQYF
CDR3nt: TGTGCCAGTAGTTCTCATACAGGGGAGGGAGAGACCCAGTACTTC

abundance: -
v_gene: TRBV5-1
j_gene: TRBJ2-1
d_gene: TRBD2
CDR3aa: CASSPGTSGVYNEQFF
CDR3nt: TGCGCCAGCAGCCCCGGGACTAGCGGGGTGTACAATGAGCAGTTCTTC

abundance: -
v_gene: TRBV7-8
j_gene: TRBJ1-4
d_gene: -
CDR3aa: CASSPQGNGGEKLFF
CDR3nt: TGTGCCAGCAGCCCACAGGGTAACGGGGGTGAAAAACTGTTTTTT

abundance: -
v_gene: TRBV5-1
j_gene: TRBJ2-7
d_gene: -
CDR3aa: CASSLGSWDYEQYF
CDR3nt: TGCGCCAGCAGCTTGGGATCTTGGGACTACGAGCAGTACTTC

abundance: -
v_gene: TRBV5-1
j_gene: TRBJ2-1
d_gene: -
CDR3aa: CASSLDSSSSYNEQFF
CDR3nt: TGCGCCAGCAGCTTGGATTCTTCGAGCTCCTACAATGAGCAGTTCTTC